This T cell receptor (beta chain) was identified during a study of blood T cell repertoires in COVID-19. The CDR3 covers 15 residues. Germline-derived CDR1 and CDR2 are SGHRS and YFSETQ. Trimming stripped 4 bases from V and 2 bases from J, with 13 bases between. TCRdb's copy holds only in-frame clones and misses some; the assay was immunoSEQ multiplex PCR. Among fewer than 35,000 clones listed, roughly 87% were seen once. This receptor was identified in a man between 50 and 59 years old with active or convalescent COVID-19. This chain links TRBV5-1 with TRBJ1-5; tentative D call: TRBD1 (5 bases). Material: peripheral blood. CDR3 sequence (DNA): TGCGCCAGCAGCCCAGCGGGGCTGGGCAATCAGCCCCAGCATTTT. Encoded protein: CASSPAGLGNQPQHF.